These 17 T cell receptor beta chains originate from one sample sequenced in a study of cytotoxic CD8 clonotypes in ibrutinib-treated CLL. Sequencing used immunoSEQ multiplex PCR; TCRdb keeps in-frame clones, though not all of them. The table records 130,000 or so clones, around 84% of them present only once. The sequences come from PBMCs, collected after 24 months of ibrutinib treatment. Source of these receptors: a human donor with chronic lymphocytic leukemia.

This chain links TRBV7-2 with TRBJ2-7; TRBD2 agrees at 10 bases. The junction had 4 bases not matched to a gene; V was cut back by 5 bases and J by 0 bases. The CDR3 is made up of 15 amino acids. CDR1 and CDR2 from the germline V gene are SGHTA and FQGNSA. CDR3 sequence reads: CASSIGTSVSYEQYF. The CDR3 DNA reads as TGTGCCAGCAGCATCGGGACTAGCGTCTCCTACGAGCAGTACTTC. Supplemented by reference TRBV7-2 and TRBJ2-7, the full variable domain reads GAGVSQSPSNKVTEKGKDVELRCDPISGHTALYWYRQSLGQGLEFLIYFQGNSAPDKSGLPSDRFSAERTGGSVSTLTIQRTQQEDSAVYLCASSIGTSVSYEQYFGPGTRLTVT.

Concerning this clone: The same CDR3 arises from other DNA sequences in this sample as well. The J gene is TRBJ2-5, the V gene TRBV2; no reliable D call. V was trimmed by 8 bases and J by 1 base, leaving 2 bases between them. The CDR3 covers 10 residues. Germline CDR1 and CDR2: SNHLY and FYNNEI. The CDR3 is CASGQETQYF. For the CDR3, the DNA is TGTGCCAGCGGCCAAGAGACCCAGTACTTC.

The chain is built from TRBV28 and TRBJ2-1; 8 bases line up with TRBD2. Trimming at V came to 5 bases and at J to 4 bases, leaving 7 bases not matched to a gene. The CDR3 runs to 15 residues. The germline V gene encodes CDR1 MDHEN and CDR2 SYDVKM. CDR3 region: CASSIGTRIYNEQFF. The CDR3 DNA reads TGTGCCAGCAGTATCGGGACTAGAATATACAATGAGCAGTTCTTC.

The chain couples TRBV10-3 to TRBJ2-7; maybe TRBD1 (5 bases). The CDR3 covers 17 residues. Germline values: CDR1 ENHRY, CDR2 SYGVKD. V lost 4 bases and J lost 0, with 19 bases in between. The CDR3: CAISGAIQGPSSYEQYF. In DNA form, the CDR3 reads TGTGCCATCAGTGGGGCCATCCAGGGCCCCAGCTCCTACGAGCAGTACTTC.

The CDR3 spells CASRLAGKNTEAFF. The CDR3 DNA follows: TGTGCCAGCCGTCTGGCAGGGAAGAACACTGAAGCTTTCTTT. The J gene is TRBJ1-1, the V gene TRBV6-5; maybe TRBD1 (5 bases). This CDR3 contains 14 residues. Deletions cut 8 bases from V and 1 base from J, with 14 bases between. CDR1 and CDR2 (germline): MNHEY, SVGAGI.

The V call is TRBV18, the J call TRBJ1-3; maybe TRBD1 (5 bases). V was shortened by 1 base and J by 3 bases, with 13 bases between the two germline ends. CDR1 KGHSH and CDR2 LQKENI come from the germline V gene. The CDR3 is made up of 16 amino acids. In DNA, the CDR3 is TGTGCCAGCTCACCACAGGGGCTGGGCGGTGGAAACACCATATATTTT. As protein: CASSPQGLGGGNTIYF.

The chain uses TRBV6-5 and TRBJ2-5; D assignment may be TRBD1 or TRBD2 (5 bases each). The germline CDR1 and CDR2 sequences are MNHEY and SVGAGI. V dropped 7 bases and J dropped 8 bases, with 17 bases sitting between them. The CDR3 has 13 residues. The CDR3 DNA is TGTGCCAGCATGTACGGGGCCGGGAAAACCCAGTACTTC. As protein: CASMYGAGKTQYF.

Here the CDR3 reads CASSVATGWGYTF. The CDR3 nucleotides read TGTGCCAGCAGCGTAGCCACAGGGTGGGGCTACACCTTC. The rearrangement uses TRBV9 and TRBJ1-2, with D maybe TRBD1 (6 bases). Between the trimmed V and J ends, which lost 0 bases and 8 bases, there was a span of 11 bases. Per the germline V gene, CDR1 is SGDLS and CDR2 is YYNGEE. The CDR3 has 13 amino acids.

The chain is built from TRBV5-1 and TRBJ2-5; 11 bases align to TRBD2. Germline CDR1 SGHRS, CDR2 YFSETQ. The CDR3 sequence is 15 residues long. The junction had 3 bases not matched to a gene; V was cut back by 3 bases and J by 2 bases. The CDR3 loop is CASSSLAGGQETQYF. The CDR3 DNA reads TGCGCCAGCAGCTCTTTAGCGGGGGGGCAAGAGACCCAGTACTTC.

The chain carries TRBV29-1 and TRBJ1-5; D gene unclear. Trimming left V 3 bases short and J 7 bases short, with 22 bases between. Per the germline V gene, CDR1 is SQVTM and CDR2 is ANQGSEA. The CDR3 is 16 residues long. In DNA form, the CDR3 reads TGCAGCGTTGAGTTAAAACCGAAGGAAGTTTTACAGCCCCAGCATTTT. It codes for CSVELKPKEVLQPQHF.

This sequence joins TRBV28 and TRBJ1-4; a possible D gene is TRBD1 (5 bases). The CDR3 extends over 15 amino acids. Between the trimmed V and J ends, which lost 5 bases and 8 bases, there was a span of 18 bases. Germline CDR1 is MDHEN and CDR2 is SYDVKM. CDR3 residues: CASSPVGGATEKLFF. The CDR3 coding sequence is TGTGCCAGCAGTCCCGTCGGAGGGGCGACCGAAAAACTGTTTTTT.

The gene calls are TRBV10-2 and TRBJ2-3; D is uncertain. CDR1 and CDR2 from the germline V gene are WSHSY and SAAADI. The CDR3 runs 11 residues. V gave up 6 bases and J gave up 6 bases, with 7 bases separating them. CDR3: CASRDDDTQYF. The DNA for the CDR3 is TGCGCCAGCAGGGATGATGATACGCAGTATTTT.

The chain joins TRBV7-2 to TRBJ2-2; D might be TRBD2 (5 bases). Trimming took off 0 bases at V and 6 bases at J, with 8 bases between the two ends. Germline CDR1 is SGHTA and CDR2 is FQGNSA. This CDR3 is built from 14 residues. The CDR3 spells CASSLAGSAGELFF. The DNA of the CDR3 is TGTGCCAGCAGCTTAGCGGGTAGCGCCGGGGAGCTGTTTTTT.

The chain employs TRBV7-9 and TRBJ1-2, with D uncertain. Germline V gives CDR1 SEHNR, CDR2 FQNEAQ (reference sequence). Trimming took 1 base from V and 6 from J, leaving 9 bases between them. CDR3 length: 13 amino acids. CDR3 bases: TGTGCCAGCAGCTTAGAACCAAGGAATGGCTACACCTTC. This gives the protein CASSLEPRNGYTF. Based on the CDR3 plus reference TRBV7-9 and TRBJ1-2, the full variable domain is DTGVSQNPRHKITKRGQNVTFRCDPISEHNRLYWYRQTLGQGPEFLTYFQNEAQLEKSRLLSDRFSAERPKGSFSTLEIQRTEQGDSAMYLCASSLEPRNGYTFGSGTRLTVV.

The chain uses TRBV10-2 and TRBJ2-5, with a weak D call TRBD1 (5 bases). The CDR3 has 13 residues. Trimming removed 0 bases from V and 4 bases from J, with 6 bases in between. CDR1 and CDR2 (germline): WSHSY, SAAADI. DNA for the CDR3: TGCGCCAGCAGTGAGTCCAGGGCAGAGACCCAGTACTTC. It yields the protein CASSESRAETQYF.

J is TRBJ1-6 and V is TRBV7-2; D unresolved. V was cut by 1 base and J by 6 bases, with 4 bases left in between. Germline values: CDR1 SGHTA, CDR2 FQGNSA. The CDR3 consists of 13 residues. CDR3 residues: CASSLDSNSPLHF. In DNA, the CDR3 is TGTGCCAGCAGCTTAGATTCTAATTCACCCCTCCACTTT.

This chain joins TRBV28 and TRBJ2-6, with D unclear. The CDR3 runs 17 residues. The V gene lost 6 bases and the J gene lost 0 bases, with 15 bases spanning the gap. The germline V gene encodes CDR1 MDHEN and CDR2 SYDVKM. The CDR3 region is CASRPRRRSSGANVLTF. In nucleotides, the CDR3 is TGTGCCAGCAGGCCCCGGAGACGGTCCTCTGGGGCCAACGTCCTGACTTTC.